This T cell receptor (beta chain) emerged from a study of blood T cells in healthy people across ages. The sample holds a few counts of this clonotype. Peripheral blood samples of roughly 9.9 milliliters were drawn from each donor. Isolation recovered at least 7 million PBMCs from every sample. Germline lookup yields CDR1 SGHTA and CDR2 FQGNSA. CDR3 length: 13 amino acids. V was pared by 3 bases and J by 6 bases, with 9 bases between. A second PCR, run for roughly 7 to 12 cycles, used a sample-barcoded 5' primer plus a J-beta primer mix. A 12-random-nucleotide template-switch adaptor tagged each cDNA molecule. Using its own MiXCR run on the 5' RACE reads, TCRdb lists one record per CDR3 protein. The sample includes fewer than 2,000,000 distinct CDR3 sequences, 35% to 50% of them seen just once.

The chain links TRBV7-2 to TRBJ2-1; tentative D call: TRBD1 (6 bases). Sequencing was carried out using blood. The TCR was taken from a human donor in good health. The CDR3 spells CASSFTGTNEQFF. The CDR3 region has the DNA TGTGCCAGCAGCTTTACAGGGACCAATGAGCAGTTCTTC.